This TCR beta chain comes out of a study of T-cell reconstitution after alpha-beta-depleted transplantation in children. Germline V CDR1 and CDR2: SGDLS, YYNGEE. The V gene lost 2 bases and the J gene lost 6 bases, with 14 bases spanning the gap. The CDR3 has 14 residues. Unique molecular identifiers were built into the TCRbeta library. TCRdb re-called the PCR reads through MiXCR, storing one row per CDR3 protein. The table has some 600,000 distinct CDR3 sequences, 10% to 15% seen once. The sample here was PBMCs, mostly from graft donor cells, taken 360 days after TCRalphabeta/CD19-depleted stem cell transplant. This rearrangement joins TRBV9 to TRBJ2-5, with D possibly TRBD1 on 6 matching bases. This TCR was sampled from a male patient younger than 18 who had a stem cell transplant for acute myeloid leukemia, so the T cells may come from the graft donor. CDR3 DNA sequence: TGTGCCAGCAGCGTCGGGGCAGGGGTAAAGACCCAGTACTTC. Protein product: CASSVGAGVKTQYF.